The 10 T cell receptor beta chains listed next were all sequenced from one sample in a study of blood T cell repertoires in COVID-19. Repertoires were generated with immunoSEQ multiplex PCR, while TCRdb's copy carries only in-frame clones and drops some. The data contain 60,000 to 75,000 clones, 75% to 90% of them singletons. What was sequenced was peripheral blood. The origin of the receptors is a man between 50 and 59 years old with active COVID-19.

This rearrangement joins TRBV4-1 to TRBJ2-1, with TRBD2 matching 7 bases. V was clipped by 5 bases and J by 2 bases; unmatched bases: 9. The CDR3 sequence is 16 residues long. CDR1 is MGHRA and CDR2 is YSYEKL in the germline V gene. The CDR3 sequence is CASSGSGGGPYNEQFF. The CDR3 region has the DNA TGCGCCAGCAGCGGGTCGGGCGGGGGTCCCTACAATGAGCAGTTCTTC.

This chain connects TRBV5-1 to TRBJ2-1; D possibly corresponds to TRBD1 (5 bases). In germline, CDR1 is SGHRS, CDR2 YFSETQ. The ends were cut back, 3 bases at V and 5 bases at J, with 9 bases in the middle. The length of the CDR3 is 13 residues. CDR3 protein: CASSSTVNNEQFF. DNA of the CDR3: TGCGCCAGCAGCTCGACAGTGAACAATGAGCAGTTCTTC.

The rearrangement uses TRBV4-3 and TRBJ2-1; 9 bases map to TRBD2. In germline, CDR1 is LGHNA, CDR2 YSLEER. This CDR3 spans 17 amino acids. J lost 6 bases, V lost 2 bases, and 11 bases had no gene match. CDR3 protein: CASSQQVGLAFGNEQFF. Written as DNA, the CDR3 is TGCGCCAGCAGCCAACAGGTGGGACTAGCTTTTGGCAATGAGCAGTTCTTC.

In this sample, this clone turned up once. The V call is TRBV12-3 or TRBV12-4, the J call TRBJ2-3; a weak D match, TRBD2 (5 bases). This CDR3 region has 13 residues. Trimming pared 5 bases from V and 5 bases from J, leaving 11 bases between. CDR3 protein: CASSNTRGDTQYF. CDR3 nucleotide sequence: TGTGCCAGCAGTAATACCCGGGGAGATACGCAGTATTTT.

The chain employs TRBV6-4 and TRBJ2-3; TRBD1 agrees at 7 bases. CDR1 and CDR2 (germline): MRHNA, SNTAGT. With 4 bases clipped from V and 4 bases from J, the junction kept 8 bases outside the gene matches. This CDR3 is built from 15 residues. The DNA for the CDR3 is TGTGCCAGCAGTGTCTCATGGACAGGCCCAGATACGCAGTATTTT. Translated: CASSVSWTGPDTQYF.

The count of this clone is one. V and J are TRBV18 and TRBJ2-1; maybe TRBD1 (5 bases). Germline-derived CDR1 and CDR2 are KGHSH and LQKENI. V lost 1 base and J lost 8, with 18 bases in between. The CDR3 extends over 16 amino acids. Here the CDR3 DNA reads TGTGCCAGCTCACCACGGGGCTCTACCACTGTCCATGAGCAGTTCTTC. The encoded protein is CASSPRGSTTVHEQFF.

The sample holds one count of this clone. The V and J genes are TRBV30 and TRBJ2-7, with a possible D match to TRBD1 (5 bases). V shed 3 bases and J shed 6 bases, with 15 bases lying between them. The germline gives CDR1 GTSNPN, CDR2 SVGIG (reference sequence). The CDR3 contains 13 residues. CDR3: CAWRWGPGSEQYF. CDR3 nucleotide sequence: TGTGCCTGGAGATGGGGCCCTGGCTCCGAGCAGTACTTC.

The V call is TRBV6-2 or TRBV6-3, the J call TRBJ1-2, with TRBD1 identical over 9 bases. V gave up 4 bases and J gave up 14 bases; unmatched junction bases: 5. Germline V gene lookup returns CDR1 MNHEY and CDR2 SVGEGT. The CDR3 spans 11 residues. The CDR3 region is CASSFGTGRTF. CDR3 coding DNA: TGTGCCAGCAGTTTCGGGACAGGGAGGACCTTC.

The V gene is TRBV29-1, the J gene TRBJ2-3; no firm D call. There are 12 residues in the CDR3. The germline V gene encodes CDR1 SQVTM and CDR2 ANQGSEA. V shed 6 bases and J shed 3 bases, with 10 bases lying between them. The CDR3 nucleotides read TGCAGCGTGGCCCCCGGGACAGATACGCAGTATTTT. Its translation: CSVAPGTDTQYF.

The rearrangement uses TRBV11-3 and TRBJ1-1; possible D gene TRBD1, 5 bases. This CDR3 has 13 residues. V lost 2 bases and J lost 4, with 8 bases in between. CDR1 SGHNT and CDR2 YENEEA come from the germline V gene. The CDR3 DNA follows: TGTGCCAGCAGCTTACAGGGTGGCACTGAAGCTTTCTTT. The encoded protein is CASSLQGGTEAFF.